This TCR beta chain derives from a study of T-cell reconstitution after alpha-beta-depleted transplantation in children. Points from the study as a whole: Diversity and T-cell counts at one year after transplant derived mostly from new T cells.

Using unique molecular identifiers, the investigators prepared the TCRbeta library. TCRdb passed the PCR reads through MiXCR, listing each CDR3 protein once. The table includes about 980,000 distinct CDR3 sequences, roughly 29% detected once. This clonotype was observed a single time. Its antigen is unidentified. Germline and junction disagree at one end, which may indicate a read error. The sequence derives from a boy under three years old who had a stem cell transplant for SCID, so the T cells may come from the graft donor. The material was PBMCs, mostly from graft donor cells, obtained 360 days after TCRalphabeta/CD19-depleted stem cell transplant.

The CDR3 bases are TGCGCCAGCAGCCAAGGCAAGAACAGCTATGGTTACACCTTC. Its translation: CASSQGKNSYGYTF. The chain links TRBV4-3 to TRBJ1-2; D is ambiguous. The CDR3 contains 14 residues. Germline assignment: CDR1 LGHNA and CDR2 YSLEER.